This TCR beta chain was sequenced during a study of identical twins. Study-wide points: In drawing conclusions, the study used cross-sectional statistical analysis and did not follow the same donors. It was out-of-frame TCR alpha sharing in monozygotic twins that models underestimated.

In its sample, this clonotype was seen a few times. Its antigen remains unknown. V dropped 6 bases and J dropped 7 bases, with 15 bases sitting between them. The CDR3 consists of 14 residues. TCRdb recomputed calls from the 5' RACE reads with MiXCR, one row per CDR3 protein. The sample yields 1.5 million to 2 million distinct CDR3 sequences, roughly a third seen once. The sequenced material came from cord blood. This sequence originates from a newborn girl in good health. The chain employs TRBV12-3 or TRBV12-4 and TRBJ1-4; D gene unclear. The CDR3 DNA reads TGTGCCAGCAGCCCACCGCCCACGGGTGAAAAACTGTTTTTT. Amino acids: CASSPPPTGEKLFF.